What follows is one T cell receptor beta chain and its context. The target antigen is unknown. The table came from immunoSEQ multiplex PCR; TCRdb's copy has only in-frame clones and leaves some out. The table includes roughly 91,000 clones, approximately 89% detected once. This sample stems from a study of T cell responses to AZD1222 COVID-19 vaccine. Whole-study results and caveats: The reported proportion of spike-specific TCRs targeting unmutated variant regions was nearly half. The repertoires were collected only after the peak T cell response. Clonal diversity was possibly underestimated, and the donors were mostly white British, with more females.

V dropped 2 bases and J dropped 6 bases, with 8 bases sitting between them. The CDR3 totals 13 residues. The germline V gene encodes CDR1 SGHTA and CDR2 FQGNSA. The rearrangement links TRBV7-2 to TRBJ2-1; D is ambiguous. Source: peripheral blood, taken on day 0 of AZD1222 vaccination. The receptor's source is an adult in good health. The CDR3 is CASSLRWANEQFF. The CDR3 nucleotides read TGTGCCAGCAGCTTAAGGTGGGCCAATGAGCAGTTCTTC.